This TCR beta chain originates from a study of metastatic and nonmetastatic thyroid tumors. Study-level information: Blood and tumor or nodule tissue repertoires from malignant and benign thyroid patients were compared.

V lost 3 bases, J lost 4 bases, and 9 bases stayed unmatched. This CDR3 has 15 amino acids. CDR1 is DFQATT, CDR2 SNEGSKA, per germline (reference sequence). As originally analysed: Variation in CDR3 across clinicopathological groups served as the basis for constructing a distant-metastasis classifier in papillary thyroid cancer. TCRdb re-called clones from the PCR reads using MiXCR. These V and J calls derive from TCRdb rather than the authors' analysis. The table has about 21,000 clones, around 28% seen once. This clone was seen ten or more times. Patients underwent thyroid surgery, and none had received any treatment before it.

This clonotype was sampled from a female donor with papillary thyroid cancer or a benign thyroid nodule (not recorded which). Some clones in this sample may be carry-over from other donors' samples. This chain connects TRBV20-1 to TRBJ1-5, with 7 bases that match TRBD1. Sequencing was performed on blood. The chain's CDR3 is CSASRWGQLNQPQHF. The CDR3 coding sequence is TGCAGTGCTAGTCGGTGGGGACAGCTTAATCAGCCCCAGCATTTT.